Presented here are 18 T cell receptor beta chains from one specimen sequenced in a study of early T cells in non-severe SARS-CoV-2 infection. MiXCR, run by TCRdb on the 5' RACE reads, gives a single entry per CDR3 protein. The sample contains tens of thousands of distinct CDR3 sequences, approximately 5% of which appear only once. The sequencing sample was made of whole blood. These receptors originate from an adult who was a healthcare worker with PCR-confirmed SARS-CoV-2 infection or an uninfected control (not recorded which).

On this clonotype: Being one base from a much bigger clone, this may be a read error. V usage is TRBV12-5 and J usage is TRBJ2-3; 7 nucleotides line up with TRBD1. This CDR3 is built from 15 residues. CDR1 and CDR2 from the germline V gene are LGHNT and FRNRAP. V lost 2 bases and J lost 2; bases outside the gene matches: 4. CDR3 coding DNA: TGTGCTAGTGGTTTGAGGACAGGCTACACAGATACGCAGTATTTT. Protein sequence: CASGLRTGYTDTQYF.

This clonotype was seen ten or more times. The V and J genes are TRBV4-1 and TRBJ1-3, with TRBD1 as a possible D gene (6 bases). This CDR3 region has 17 residues. Germline CDR1 MGHRA, CDR2 YSYEKL. V was cut by 4 bases and J by 0 bases, with 16 bases left in between. This chain's CDR3 is CASSPGAAGSSGNTIYF. CDR3 DNA: TGCGCCAGCAGCCCGGGGGCTGCAGGGTCCTCTGGAAACACCATATATTTT.

This clonotype has a count of ten or more. The J gene is TRBJ2-7, the V gene TRBV28, with D hard to call. CDR1 and CDR2 (germline): MDHEN, SYDVKM. Between the trimmed V and J ends, which lost 7 bases and 7 bases, there was a span of 14 bases. This CDR3 comprises 12 residues. The CDR3 sequence is CASTPTVGEQYF. The CDR3, as DNA: TGTGCCAGCACCCCAACGGTCGGGGAGCAGTACTTC.

The rearrangement uses TRBV5-5 and TRBJ1-1; D remains unclear. The V gene's germline CDR1 is SGHKS and CDR2 YYEKEE (reference sequence). Trimming left V 4 bases short and J 6 bases short, with 13 bases between. CDR3 length equals 13 residues. CDR3 nucleotides: TGTGCCAGCAGCACCCCTGTGGAGGCTGAAGCTTTCTTT. Its protein is CASSTPVEAEAFF.

In its sample, this clonotype was seen many times. This chain joins TRBV20-1 and TRBJ1-1; D possibly corresponds to TRBD1 (5 bases). Looked up from germline, CDR1 is DFQATT and CDR2 is SNEGSKA (reference sequence). This CDR3 has 14 residues. Trimming took 0 bases from V and 0 from J, leaving 8 bases between them. Here the CDR3 DNA reads TGCAGTGCTAGAGAAGGGACGGTGAACACTGAAGCTTTCTTT. Residues: CSAREGTVNTEAFF.

The table lists this clonotype with many counts. The chain employs TRBV6-5 and TRBJ2-1, with 12 bases that match TRBD2. There are 14 residues in the CDR3. V trimming: 7 bases; J trimming: 7 bases; junction bases outside the gene matches: 5. The germline V gene has CDR1 MNHEY and CDR2 SVGAGI. CDR3 DNA: TGTGCCAGCACAAAGCTAGCGGGGGGGAATGAGCAGTTCTTC. Amino acid sequence: CASTKLAGGNEQFF.

Ten or more counts support this clonotype. This chain links TRBV24-1 with TRBJ2-3, with no clear D. Germline CDR1 and CDR2: KGHDR and SFDVKD. Trimming pared 3 bases from V and 2 bases from J, leaving 5 bases between. The CDR3 runs to 13 residues. The chain's CDR3 is CATSDPPTDTQYF. CDR3 DNA sequence: TGTGCCACCAGTGATCCCCCCACAGATACGCAGTATTTT.

Ten or more counts support this clonotype. The genes are TRBV11-1 and TRBJ1-6, with 10 bases that match TRBD1. Germline V gene sequence: CDR1 SGHAT, CDR2 FQDESV (reference sequence). The CDR3 is made up of 15 amino acids. J lost 8 bases, V lost 2 bases, and 3 bases had no gene match. The CDR3 DNA sequence: TGTGCCAGCAGCTTAAGGGACAGGGGAGATTCACCCCTCCACTTT. It translates to CASSLRDRGDSPLHF. Full variable domain (outside the CDR3, taken from reference TRBV11-1 and TRBJ1-6): EAEVAQSPRYKITEKSQAVAFWCDPISGHATLYWYRQILGQGPELLVQFQDESVVDDSQLPKDRFSAERLKGVDSTLKIQPAELGDSAMYLCASSLRDRGDSPLHFGNGTRLTVT.

This clonotype appeared many times. V and J are TRBV18 and TRBJ2-7; D gene unclear. CDR1 and CDR2 (germline): KGHSH, LQKENI. Trimming left V 2 bases short and J 0 bases short, with 11 bases between. The CDR3 runs 15 residues. CDR3 DNA sequence: TGTGCCAGCTCACCAGGGCAGGCCCGCTCCTACGAGCAGTACTTC. This encodes CASSPGQARSYEQYF.

This clonotype was seen at least ten times. The gene calls are TRBV6-1 and TRBJ2-7, with D unclear. The V and J ends lost 3 bases and 0 bases respectively, with 15 bases between them. CDR1 is MNHNS, CDR2 SASEGT, per germline. This CDR3 spans 16 amino acids. CDR3 residues: CASSDFFRLNSYEQYF. The CDR3 nucleotides are TGTGCCAGCAGTGATTTTTTCAGATTGAACTCCTACGAGCAGTACTTC.

Many counts were recorded for this clonotype. The chain couples TRBV5-4 to TRBJ2-2, with a weak D call TRBD2 (6 bases). In germline, CDR1 is SGHNT, CDR2 YYREEE (reference sequence). Trimming took 0 bases from V and 4 from J, leaving 10 bases between them. The CDR3 contains 15 residues. The CDR3 bases are TGTGCCAGCAGCTTGGGAAGGGGAGGCACCGGGGAGCTGTTTTTT. Its protein product is CASSLGRGGTGELFF.

This clonotype was seen repeatedly, ten times or more. V and J are TRBV12-3 or TRBV12-4 and TRBJ1-1, with 9 bases identical to TRBD1. This CDR3 is built from 16 residues. V trimming: 7 bases; J trimming: 0 bases; junction bases outside the gene matches: 9. The CDR3 here is CASTPFGQGMNTEAFF. CDR3 DNA sequence: TGTGCCAGCACCCCTTTCGGACAGGGGATGAACACTGAAGCTTTCTTT.

This clonotype was seen repeatedly, ten times or more. This chain links TRBV20-1 with TRBJ2-5; 7 nucleotides match TRBD1. This CDR3 spans 12 amino acids. The junction had 6 bases not matched to a gene; V was cut back by 7 bases and J by 4 bases. Germline lookup yields CDR1 DFQATT and CDR2 SNEGSKA (reference sequence). The CDR3 sequence is CSERGRGETQYF. CDR3 DNA sequence: TGCAGTGAGAGGGGGCGCGGAGAGACCCAGTACTTC.

This clonotype was observed a handful of times. The chain joins TRBV9 to TRBJ2-2, with TRBD1 matching 7 bases. Germline assignment: CDR1 SGDLS and CDR2 YYNGEE. J lost 3 bases, V lost 0 bases, and 5 bases had no gene match. This CDR3 has 16 amino acids. The CDR3 nucleotides are TGTGCCAGCAGCGTAGAGTGGGACAGATACACCGGGGAGCTGTTTTTT. This encodes CASSVEWDRYTGELFF. The complete variable domain, with remaining parts taken from reference TRBV9 and TRBJ2-2, reads DSGVTQTPKHLITATGQRVTLRCSPRSGDLSVYWYQQSLDQGLQFLIQYYNGEERAKGNILERFSAQQFPDLHSELNLSSLELGDSALYFCASSVEWDRYTGELFFGEGSRLTVL.

The table lists this clonotype with many counts. The rearrangement joins TRBV6-5 to TRBJ1-2, with TRBD1 identical over 8 bases. Germline V lookup: CDR1 MNHEY, CDR2 SVGAGI. CDR3 size: 13 residues. The trim removed 8 bases at V and 8 bases at J, leaving 10 bases unmatched. In DNA form, the CDR3 reads TGTGCCAGCTGTCGACAGGGGTCCTTCGGCTACACCTTC. Translated, it gives CASCRQGSFGYTF.

The genes are TRBV5-6 and TRBJ2-3; D is ambiguous. CDR1 is SGHDT, CDR2 YYEEEE, per germline. V dropped 2 bases and J dropped 2 bases, with 6 bases sitting between them. The CDR3 extends over 13 amino acids. The CDR3: CASSLQSTDTQYF. Here the CDR3 DNA reads TGTGCCAGCAGCTTACAGTCCACAGATACGCAGTATTTT.

This clonotype appeared many times. The chain is built from TRBV7-2 and TRBJ2-3; 9 nucleotides line up with TRBD2. The CDR3 covers 14 residues. CDR1 is SGHTA and CDR2 is FQGNSA in the germline V gene. Trimming at V came to 8 bases and at J to 1 base, leaving 4 bases not matched to a gene. The CDR3 DNA follows: TGTGCCAGCCAGCGGGGGGTTGGCACAGATACGCAGTATTTT. As protein: CASQRGVGTDTQYF.

This clonotype was picked up many times. CDR3 sequence reads: CASSLGGLGTEAFF. CDR3 coding DNA: TGTGCCAGCAGCTTGGGGGGGCTGGGCACTGAAGCTTTCTTT. The rearrangement uses TRBV7-9 and TRBJ1-1, with D possibly TRBD1 on 6 matching bases. CDR1 is SEHNR and CDR2 is FQNEAQ in the germline V gene (reference sequence). V shed 3 bases and J shed 4 bases, with 12 bases lying between them. The CDR3 is 14 amino acids.